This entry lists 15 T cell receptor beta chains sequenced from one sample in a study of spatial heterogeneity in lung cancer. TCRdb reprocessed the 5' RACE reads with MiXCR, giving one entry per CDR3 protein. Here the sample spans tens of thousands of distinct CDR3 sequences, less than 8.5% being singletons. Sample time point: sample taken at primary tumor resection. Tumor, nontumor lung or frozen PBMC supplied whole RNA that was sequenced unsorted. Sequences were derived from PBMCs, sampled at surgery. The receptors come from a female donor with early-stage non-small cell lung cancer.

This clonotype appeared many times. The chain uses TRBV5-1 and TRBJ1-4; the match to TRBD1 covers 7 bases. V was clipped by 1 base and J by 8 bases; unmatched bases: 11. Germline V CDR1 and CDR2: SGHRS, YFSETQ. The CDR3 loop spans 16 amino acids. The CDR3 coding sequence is TGCGCCAGCAGCTTGAGCCGACAGGGACCCGGGGAAAAACTGTTTTTT. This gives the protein CASSLSRQGPGEKLFF.

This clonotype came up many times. The CDR3 sequence: CAWSGPQGAQPQHF. CDR3 DNA: TGTGCCTGGAGTGGCCCACAGGGAGCCCAGCCCCAGCATTTT. The rearrangement links TRBV30 to TRBJ1-5; D might be TRBD1 (6 bases). This CDR3 contains 14 residues. The ends were cut back, 1 base at V and 7 bases at J, with 14 bases in the middle. CDR1 GTSNPN and CDR2 SVGIG come from the germline V gene (reference sequence).

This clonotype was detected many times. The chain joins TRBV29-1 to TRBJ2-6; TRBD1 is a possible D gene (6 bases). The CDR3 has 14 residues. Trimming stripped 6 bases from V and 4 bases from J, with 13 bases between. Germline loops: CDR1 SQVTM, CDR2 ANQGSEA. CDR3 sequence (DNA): TGCAGCGTATTACAGGGTTCAGGGGCCAACGTCCTGACTTTC. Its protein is CSVLQGSGANVLTF.

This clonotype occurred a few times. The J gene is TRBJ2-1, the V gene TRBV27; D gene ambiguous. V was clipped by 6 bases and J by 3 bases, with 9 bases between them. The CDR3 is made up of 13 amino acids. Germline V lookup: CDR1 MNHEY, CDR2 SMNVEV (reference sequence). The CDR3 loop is CASSPAGYNEQFF. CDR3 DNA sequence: TGTGCCAGCAGCCCCGCAGGCTACAATGAGCAGTTCTTC.

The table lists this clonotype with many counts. The CDR3 nucleotides read TGTGCCACCAGCTCAACGGGGGACGGATACGAGCAGTACTTC. This codes for CATSSTGDGYEQYF. The chain uses TRBV15 and TRBJ2-7, with D possibly TRBD2 on 6 matching bases. V was shortened by 5 bases and J by 4 bases, with 15 bases between the two germline ends. This CDR3 has 14 residues. CDR1 and CDR2 (germline): LNHNV, YYDKDF (reference sequence).

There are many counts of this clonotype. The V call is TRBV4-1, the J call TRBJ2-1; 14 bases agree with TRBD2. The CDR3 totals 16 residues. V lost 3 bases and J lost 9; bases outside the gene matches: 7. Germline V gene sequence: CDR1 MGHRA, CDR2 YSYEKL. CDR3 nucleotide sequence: TGCGCCAGCAGCCATAACACCGGGACTAGCGGGGGTGAGCAGTTCTTC. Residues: CASSHNTGTSGGEQFF.

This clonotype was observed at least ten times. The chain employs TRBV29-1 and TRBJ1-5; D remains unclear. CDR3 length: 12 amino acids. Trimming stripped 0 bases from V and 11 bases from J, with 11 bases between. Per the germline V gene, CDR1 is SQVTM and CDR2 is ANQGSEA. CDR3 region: CSVEERGKAQHF. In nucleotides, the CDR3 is TGCAGCGTTGAAGAGCGAGGGAAAGCCCAGCATTTT.

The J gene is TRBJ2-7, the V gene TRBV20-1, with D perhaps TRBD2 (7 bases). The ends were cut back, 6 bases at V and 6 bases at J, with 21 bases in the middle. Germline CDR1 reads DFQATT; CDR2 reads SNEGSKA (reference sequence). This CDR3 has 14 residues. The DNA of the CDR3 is TGCAGTGCCCACGCCGGGGGGCGAGGCGCCGAGCAGTACTTC. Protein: CSAHAGGRGAEQYF.

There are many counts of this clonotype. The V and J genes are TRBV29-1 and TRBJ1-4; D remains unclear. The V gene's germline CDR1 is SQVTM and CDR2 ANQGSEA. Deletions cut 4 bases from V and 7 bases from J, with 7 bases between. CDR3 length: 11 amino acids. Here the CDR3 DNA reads TGCAGCGTTGGCGCACCTGAAAAACTGTTTTTT. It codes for CSVGAPEKLFF. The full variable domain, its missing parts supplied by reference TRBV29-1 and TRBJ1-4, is SAVISQKPSRDICQRGTSLTIQCQVDSQVTMMFWYRQQPGQSLTLIATANQGSEATYESGFVIDKFPISRPNLTFSTLTVSNMSPEDSSIYLCSVGAPEKLFFGSGTQLSVL.

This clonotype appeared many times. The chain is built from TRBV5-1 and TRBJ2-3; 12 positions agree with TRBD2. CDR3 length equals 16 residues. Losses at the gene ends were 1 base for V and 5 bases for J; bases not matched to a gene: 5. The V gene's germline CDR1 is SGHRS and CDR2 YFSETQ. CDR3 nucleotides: TGCGCCAGCAGCTTGTCCCTACTAGCGGGGGGAGATACGCAGTATTTT. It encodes CASSLSLLAGGDTQYF.

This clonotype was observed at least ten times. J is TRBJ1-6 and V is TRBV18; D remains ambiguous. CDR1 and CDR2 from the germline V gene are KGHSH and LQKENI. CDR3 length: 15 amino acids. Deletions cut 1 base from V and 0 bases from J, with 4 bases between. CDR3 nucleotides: TGTGCCAGCTCACCACAGAGCTCCTATAATTCACCCCTCCACTTT. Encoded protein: CASSPQSSYNSPLHF.

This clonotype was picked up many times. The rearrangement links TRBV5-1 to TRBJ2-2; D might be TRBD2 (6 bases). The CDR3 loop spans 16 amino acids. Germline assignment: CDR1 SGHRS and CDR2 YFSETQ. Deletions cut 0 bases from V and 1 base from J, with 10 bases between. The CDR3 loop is CASSLDGGVNTGELFF. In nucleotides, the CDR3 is TGCGCCAGCAGCTTGGATGGCGGGGTGAACACCGGGGAGCTGTTTTTT.

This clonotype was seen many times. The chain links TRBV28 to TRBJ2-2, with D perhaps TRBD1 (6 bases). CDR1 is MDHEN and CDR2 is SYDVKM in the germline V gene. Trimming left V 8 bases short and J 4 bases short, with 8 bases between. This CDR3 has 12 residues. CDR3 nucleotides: TGTGCCAGCGGACAGTCCACCGGGGAGCTGTTTTTT. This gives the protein CASGQSTGELFF.

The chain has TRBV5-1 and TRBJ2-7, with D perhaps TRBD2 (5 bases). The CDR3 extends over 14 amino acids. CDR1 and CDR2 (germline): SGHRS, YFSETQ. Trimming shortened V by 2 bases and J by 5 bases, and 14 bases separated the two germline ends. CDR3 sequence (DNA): TGCGCCAGCAGCTTAGGGAGTCCCGCCAACGAGCAGTACTTC. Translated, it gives CASSLGSPANEQYF.

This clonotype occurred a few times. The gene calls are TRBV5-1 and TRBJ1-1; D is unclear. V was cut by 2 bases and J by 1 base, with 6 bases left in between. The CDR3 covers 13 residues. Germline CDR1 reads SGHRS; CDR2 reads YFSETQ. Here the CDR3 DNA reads TGCGCCAGCAGCTTTGTGGAGAACACTGAAGCTTTCTTT. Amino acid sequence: CASSFVENTEAFF.